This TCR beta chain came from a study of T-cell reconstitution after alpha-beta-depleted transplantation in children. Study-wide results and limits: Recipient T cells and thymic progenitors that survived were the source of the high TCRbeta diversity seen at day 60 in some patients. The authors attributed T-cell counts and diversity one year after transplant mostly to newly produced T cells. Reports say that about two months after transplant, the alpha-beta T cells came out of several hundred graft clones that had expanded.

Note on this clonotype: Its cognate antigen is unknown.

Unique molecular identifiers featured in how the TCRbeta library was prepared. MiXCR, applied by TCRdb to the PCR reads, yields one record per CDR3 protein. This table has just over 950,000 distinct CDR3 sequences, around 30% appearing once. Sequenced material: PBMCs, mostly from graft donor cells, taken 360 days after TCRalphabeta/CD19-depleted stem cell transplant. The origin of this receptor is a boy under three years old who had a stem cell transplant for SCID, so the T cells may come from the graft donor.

This CDR3 is CASSPMGVRRDTEAFF. In nucleotides, the CDR3 is TGTGCCAGCAGCCCTATGGGTGTACGAAGGGACACTGAAGCTTTCTTT. V usage is TRBV4-2 and J usage is TRBJ1-1, with D unclear. Trimming took 4 bases from V and 3 from J, leaving 18 bases between them. Germline CDR1 and CDR2: LGHNA and YNFKEQ. The length of the CDR3 is 16 residues.